Presented here are 3 T cell receptor beta chains from one specimen sequenced in a study of T cell changes during pregnancy in multiple sclerosis. Sequenced by immunoSEQ multiplex PCR; TCRdb stores in-frame clones only, minus some. In the table there are about 77,000 clones, about 91% of which are singletons. The source material was peripheral blood, sampled before pregnancy. These TCRs come from a female donor with multiple sclerosis, enrolled in a pregnancy study.

The rearrangement uses TRBV5-1 and TRBJ1-6, with 9 positions matching TRBD1. Germline values: CDR1 SGHRS, CDR2 YFSETQ. The junction had 9 bases not matched to a gene; V was cut back by 4 bases and J by 10 bases. The CDR3 contains 15 residues. Written as DNA, the CDR3 is TGCGCCAGCAGCCCGACGGACAGGGGCCTCTCACCCCTCCACTTT. This codes for CASSPTDRGLSPLHF.

The chain carries TRBV7-3 and TRBJ2-2; D may be TRBD1 (5 bases). Germline CDR1 and CDR2: SGHTA and FQGTGA. The CDR3 covers 14 residues. V lost 2 bases and J 6 bases, leaving 10 bases between the germline ends. CDR3 protein: CASSLQGSAGELFF. DNA for the CDR3: TGTGCCAGCAGCTTACAGGGATCGGCCGGGGAGCTGTTTTTT. Full variable domain (remainder filled in from reference TRBV7-3 and TRBJ2-2): GAGVSQTPSNKVTEKGKYVELRCDPISGHTALYWYRQSLGQGPEFLIYFQGTGAADDSGLPNDRFFAVRPEGSVSTLKIQRTERGDSAVYLCASSLQGSAGELFFGEGSRLTVL.

V is TRBV18 and J is TRBJ2-7; no firm D call. CDR3 length equals 14 residues. Trimming removed 8 bases from V and 7 bases from J, with 21 bases in between. Germline CDR1 reads KGHSH; CDR2 reads LQKENI. CDR3 loop: CASAGGRASGEQYF. CDR3 in DNA: TGTGCCAGCGCCGGTGGGCGTGCTTCTGGGGAGCAGTACTTC.